Listed here are 19 T cell receptor beta chains from one sample, sequenced in a study of T-cell reconstitution after alpha-beta-depleted transplantation in children. A library of TCRbeta sequences, prepared with unique molecular identifiers, was generated. Each CDR3 protein gets one entry after TCRdb re-called the PCR reads with MiXCR. The sample lists some 600,000 distinct CDR3 sequences, over 15% seen once, with under 1.2% in the top ten. Sequences were derived from PBMCs from the stem cell graft donor, sampled from the stem cell graft. The origin of the receptors is a human donor who donated a stem cell graft to a child with acute myeloid leukemia.

The chain employs TRBV7-2 and TRBJ2-4; the D gene is possibly TRBD1 (6 bases). V was clipped by 5 bases and J by 5 bases, with 19 bases between them. The length of the CDR3 is 16 residues. CDR1 and CDR2 from the germline V gene are SGHTA and FQGNSA. The CDR3, as DNA: TGTGCCAGCAGCCCGGGCCCACAGGGAGTCCAAAACATTCAGTACTTC. Amino acid sequence: CASSPGPQGVQNIQYF.

The rearrangement links TRBV7-9 to TRBJ1-2; 12 bases align to TRBD1. In germline, CDR1 is SEHNR, CDR2 FQNEAQ (reference sequence). The CDR3 covers 14 residues. V lost 4 bases, J lost 7 bases, and 4 bases stayed unmatched. The CDR3 DNA sequence: TGTGCCAGCAGCTCGGGACAGGGGGCGTTTGGCTACACCTTC. Protein: CASSSGQGAFGYTF.

This clonotype was detected many times. Germline and junction disagree at one end, which may indicate a read error. This chain uses TRBV20-1 with TRBJ1-2, with D perhaps matching TRBD1 (6 bases). Germline V gene sequence: CDR1 DFQATT, CDR2 SNEGSKA (reference sequence). The CDR3 totals 11 residues. CDR3: CSAREAGTIIF. The CDR3 DNA reads as TGCAGTGCTAGAGAGGCCGGGACAATCATCTTC.

The chain couples TRBV28 to TRBJ2-5; possibly TRBD2 for D (6 bases). CDR1 and CDR2 (germline): MDHEN, SYDVKM. This CDR3 contains 16 residues. V was shortened by 8 bases and J by 0 bases, with 19 bases between the two germline ends. CDR3 loop: CASGTPGVGNQETQYF. DNA of the CDR3: TGTGCCAGCGGTACCCCGGGGGTTGGAAACCAAGAGACCCAGTACTTC. Full variable domain (remainder filled in from reference TRBV28 and TRBJ2-5): DVKVTQSSRYLVKRTGEKVFLECVQDMDHENMFWYRQDPGLGLRLIYFSYDVKMKEKGDIPEGYSVSREKKERFSLILESASTNQTSMYLCASGTPGVGNQETQYFGPGTRLLVL.

This clonotype was counted at least ten times. The J gene is TRBJ2-1, the V gene TRBV20-1, with TRBD2 identical over 9 bases. CDR1 and CDR2 from the germline V gene are DFQATT and SNEGSKA (reference sequence). V trimming: 3 bases; J trimming: 3 bases; junction bases outside the gene matches: 9. The CDR3 loop spans 16 amino acids. The CDR3 DNA is TGCAGTGCTAGGAGCCGGGGACTAGCTTTCTACAATGAGCAGTTCTTC. It translates to CSARSRGLAFYNEQFF.

The table lists this clonotype with many counts. V is TRBV20-1 and J is TRBJ2-5; tentatively, D is TRBD1 (6 bases). The germline gives CDR1 DFQATT, CDR2 SNEGSKA (reference sequence). Trimming left V 4 bases short and J 4 bases short, with 19 bases between. This CDR3 spans 15 amino acids. The chain's CDR3 is CSAIPGQRGRETQYF. In DNA form, the CDR3 reads TGCAGTGCTATTCCCGGACAGAGGGGTCGAGAGACCCAGTACTTC.

The table lists this clonotype with a few counts. The chain recombines TRBV12-3 or TRBV12-4 with TRBJ1-1; D gene unclear. This CDR3 has 13 residues. V was clipped by 3 bases and J by 1 base, with 6 bases between them. Here the CDR3 reads CASSFTKNTEAFF. DNA for the CDR3: TGTGCCAGCAGTTTTACAAAGAACACTGAAGCTTTCTTT.

In this sample, this clonotype turned up a few times. This may be a read error: a much more frequent sequence differs by one nucleotide. The chain is built from TRBV20-1 and TRBJ2-1; D may be TRBD1 or TRBD2 (6 bases each). This CDR3 spans 16 amino acids. CDR1 DFQATT and CDR2 SNEGSKA come from the germline V gene (reference sequence). CDR3 in DNA: TGCTGTGCTTCACCCTCCCTGAGGGGGGATTACGGTGAGCAGTTCTTC. Translating it yields CCASPSLRGDYGEQFF.

This clonotype was seen ten or more times. The chain recombines TRBV7-9 with TRBJ2-5; D is undetermined. The CDR3 is 14 amino acids. CDR1 is SEHNR and CDR2 is FQNEAQ in the germline V gene (reference sequence). V was cut by 0 bases and J by 1 base, with 6 bases left in between. The CDR3 bases are TGTGCCAGCAGCTTAGCGGTGTCCCAAGAGACCCAGTACTTC. Encoded protein: CASSLAVSQETQYF.

The rearrangement uses TRBV9 and TRBJ2-1; the match to TRBD2 covers 8 bases. The CDR3 extends over 16 amino acids. Germline V gene sequence: CDR1 SGDLS, CDR2 YYNGEE. The ends lost 4 bases at V and 7 bases at J; junction bases unmatched: 13. This CDR3 reads CASSPIHGGARNEQFF. The CDR3 DNA is TGTGCCAGCAGCCCCATCCACGGGGGGGCCAGGAATGAGCAGTTCTTC.

This CDR3 reads CATSPRGRGGRKTYEQYV. The DNA of the CDR3 is TGTGCCACCAGTCCCAGGGGACGGGGGGGCCGAAAAACCTACGAGCAGTACGTC. V is TRBV24-1 and J is TRBJ2-7, with TRBD2 identical over 8 bases. This CDR3 comprises 18 residues. Looked up from germline, CDR1 is KGHDR and CDR2 is SFDVKD. After removal of 6 bases from V and 2 bases from J, the junction contained 17 bases not matched to a gene.

The chain recombines TRBV15 with TRBJ1-4, with unresolved D. V lost 5 bases and J 6 bases, leaving 10 bases between the germline ends. This CDR3 has 13 amino acids. Germline V gives CDR1 LNHNV, CDR2 YYDKDF (reference sequence). The CDR3 loop is CATSYGLDEKLFF. DNA for the CDR3: TGTGCCACCAGCTACGGGTTGGATGAAAAACTGTTTTTT.

The rearrangement links TRBV5-1 to TRBJ1-4; no clear D gene. This CDR3 has 13 residues. CDR1 SGHRS and CDR2 YFSETQ come from the germline V gene. The germline V and J ends were trimmed by 2 bases and 4 bases, with 6 bases remaining between them. The CDR3 reads CASSFGGNEKLFF. CDR3 in DNA: TGCGCCAGCAGCTTTGGCGGTAATGAAAAACTGTTTTTT.

This clonotype has only a few counts. The rearrangement uses TRBV5-6 and TRBJ2-1, with a possible D match to TRBD2 (7 bases). V was shortened by 7 bases and J by 3 bases, with 14 bases between the two germline ends. The CDR3 extends over 14 amino acids. Germline CDR1 SGHDT, CDR2 YYEEEE. The CDR3 here is CASGGGAVYNEQFF. For the CDR3, the DNA is TGTGCCAGCGGGGGGGGGGCTGTCTACAATGAGCAGTTCTTC.

This clonotype was seen more than once but under ten times. The chain combines TRBV9 with TRBJ2-3; no clear D. V gave up 0 bases and J gave up 9 bases, with 11 bases separating them. CDR1 and CDR2 from the germline V gene are SGDLS and YYNGEE. The CDR3 is 13 amino acids. The CDR3 region has the DNA TGTGCCAGCAGCGTAGACGGGCGCGTAACGCAGTATTTT. This translates into CASSVDGRVTQYF.

This clonotype was seen a handful of times. The gene calls are TRBV15 and TRBJ2-5; TRBD1 is a possible D gene (5 bases). V was trimmed by 5 bases and J by 2 bases, leaving 24 bases between them. CDR3 length equals 18 residues. Germline lookup yields CDR1 LNHNV and CDR2 YYDKDF (reference sequence). The CDR3 protein is CATSVHGPRKSGQETQYF. CDR3 coding DNA: TGTGCCACCAGCGTCCATGGACCCCGTAAATCAGGGCAAGAGACCCAGTACTTC.

This clonotype has ten or more counts. The chain joins TRBV20-1 to TRBJ2-7, with D unclear. The germline V gene encodes CDR1 DFQATT and CDR2 SNEGSKA (reference sequence). This CDR3 spans 11 amino acids. Trimming shortened V by 5 bases and J by 6 bases, and 11 bases separated the two germline ends. CDR3 nucleotide sequence: TGCAGTGCTGCCTTTCCCGGCGAGCAGTACGTC. Amino acids: CSAAFPGEQYV.

This clonotype was seen repeatedly, ten times or more. The chain recombines TRBV20-1 with TRBJ1-5, with D possibly TRBD1 on 6 matching bases. This CDR3 is 16 amino acids long. V lost 0 bases to trimming and J lost 3 bases, with 15 bases between them. From germline, CDR1 is DFQATT and CDR2 SNEGSKA (reference sequence). The CDR3 region has the DNA TGCAGTGCTAGAGATAGGGGGGATAACCCCAATCAGCCCCAGCATTTT. Translated: CSARDRGDNPNQPQHF.

This clonotype was detected many times. The CDR3 nucleotides are TGCAGTGCGACGCCCTTTTACAGGGAGACCCAGTACTTC. Protein: CSATPFYRETQYF. The genes are TRBV20-1 and TRBJ2-5; a weak D match, TRBD1 (5 bases). This CDR3 is 13 amino acids long. Trimming removed 6 bases from V and 5 bases from J, with 16 bases in between. Germline V gene sequence: CDR1 DFQATT, CDR2 SNEGSKA (reference sequence).